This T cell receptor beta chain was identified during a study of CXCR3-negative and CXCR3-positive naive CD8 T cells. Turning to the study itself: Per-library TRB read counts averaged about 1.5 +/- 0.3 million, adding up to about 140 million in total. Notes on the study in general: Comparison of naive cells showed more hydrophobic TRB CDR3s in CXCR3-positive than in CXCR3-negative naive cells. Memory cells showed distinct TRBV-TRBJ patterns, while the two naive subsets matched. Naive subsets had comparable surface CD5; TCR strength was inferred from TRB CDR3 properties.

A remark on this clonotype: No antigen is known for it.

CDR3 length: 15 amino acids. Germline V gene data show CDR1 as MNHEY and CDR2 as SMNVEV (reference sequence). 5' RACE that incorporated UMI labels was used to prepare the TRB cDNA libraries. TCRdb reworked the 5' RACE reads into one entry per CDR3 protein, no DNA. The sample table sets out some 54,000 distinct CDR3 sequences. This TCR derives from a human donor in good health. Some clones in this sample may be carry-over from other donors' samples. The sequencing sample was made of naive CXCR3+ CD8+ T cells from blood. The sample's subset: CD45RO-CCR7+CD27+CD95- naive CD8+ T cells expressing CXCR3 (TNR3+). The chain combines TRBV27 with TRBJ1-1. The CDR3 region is CASSLNRPAYDEAFF.